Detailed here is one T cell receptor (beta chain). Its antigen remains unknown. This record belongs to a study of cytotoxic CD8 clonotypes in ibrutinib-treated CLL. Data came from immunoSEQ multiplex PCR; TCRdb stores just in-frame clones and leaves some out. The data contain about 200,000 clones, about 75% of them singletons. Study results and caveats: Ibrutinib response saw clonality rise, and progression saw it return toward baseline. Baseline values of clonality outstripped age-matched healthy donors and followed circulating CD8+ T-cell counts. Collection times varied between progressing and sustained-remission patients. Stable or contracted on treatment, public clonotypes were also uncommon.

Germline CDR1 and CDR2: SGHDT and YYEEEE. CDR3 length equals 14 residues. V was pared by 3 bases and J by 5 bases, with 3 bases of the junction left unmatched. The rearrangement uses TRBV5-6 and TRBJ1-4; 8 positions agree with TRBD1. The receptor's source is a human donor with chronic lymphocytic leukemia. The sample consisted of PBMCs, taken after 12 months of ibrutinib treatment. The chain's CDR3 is CASSSGQGNEKLFF. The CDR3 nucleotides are TGTGCCAGCAGCTCCGGACAGGGAAATGAAAAACTGTTTTTT.